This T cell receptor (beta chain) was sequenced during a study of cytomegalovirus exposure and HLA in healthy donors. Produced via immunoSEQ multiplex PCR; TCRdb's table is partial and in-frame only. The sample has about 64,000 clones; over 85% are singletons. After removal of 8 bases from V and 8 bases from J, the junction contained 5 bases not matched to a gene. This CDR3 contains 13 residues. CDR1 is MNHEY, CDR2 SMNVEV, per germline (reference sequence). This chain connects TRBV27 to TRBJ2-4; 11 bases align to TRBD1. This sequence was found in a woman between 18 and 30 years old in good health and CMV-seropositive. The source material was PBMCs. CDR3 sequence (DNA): TGTGCCAGCTCTGGACAGGGGGCTTACATTCAGTACTTC. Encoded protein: CASSGQGAYIQYF.